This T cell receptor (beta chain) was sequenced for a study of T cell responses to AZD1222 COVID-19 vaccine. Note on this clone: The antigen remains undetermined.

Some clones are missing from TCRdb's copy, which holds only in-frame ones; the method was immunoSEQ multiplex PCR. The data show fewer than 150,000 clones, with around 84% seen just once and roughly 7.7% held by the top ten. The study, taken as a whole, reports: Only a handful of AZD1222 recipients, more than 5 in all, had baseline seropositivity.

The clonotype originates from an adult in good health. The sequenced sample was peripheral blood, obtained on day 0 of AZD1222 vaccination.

For the CDR3, the DNA is TGCAGCGGGGCAGGTAGCGGGAGGTTAGACGAGCAGTACTTC. Translating it yields CSGAGSGRLDEQYF. The V call is TRBV29-1, the J call TRBJ2-7; 10 positions match TRBD2. The CDR3 is made up of 14 amino acids. Germline V gives CDR1 SQVTM, CDR2 ANQGSEA. The junction had 11 bases not matched to a gene; V was cut back by 7 bases and J by 5 bases.